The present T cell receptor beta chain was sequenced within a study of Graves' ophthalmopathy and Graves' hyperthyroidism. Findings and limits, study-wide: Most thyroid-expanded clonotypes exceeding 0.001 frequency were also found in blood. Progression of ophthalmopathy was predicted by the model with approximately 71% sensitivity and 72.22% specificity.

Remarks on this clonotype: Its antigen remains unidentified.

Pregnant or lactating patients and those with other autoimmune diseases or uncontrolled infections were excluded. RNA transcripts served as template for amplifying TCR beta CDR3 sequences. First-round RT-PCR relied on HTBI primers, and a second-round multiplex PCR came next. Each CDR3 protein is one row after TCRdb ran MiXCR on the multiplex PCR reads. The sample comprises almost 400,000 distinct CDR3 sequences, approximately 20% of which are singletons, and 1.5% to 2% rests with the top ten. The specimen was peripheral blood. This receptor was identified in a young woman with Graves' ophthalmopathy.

The CDR3 DNA reads as TGCGCCAGCAGCCAAGAGGTGACGGGGGCGCATGGCTACACCTTC. Encoded protein: CASSQEVTGAHGYTF. V and J are TRBV4-3 and TRBJ1-2; possible D gene TRBD1, 6 bases. CDR3 length: 15 amino acids. Germline V gene sequence: CDR1 LGHNA, CDR2 YSLEER. The ends were cut back, 0 bases at V and 6 bases at J, with 14 bases in the middle.